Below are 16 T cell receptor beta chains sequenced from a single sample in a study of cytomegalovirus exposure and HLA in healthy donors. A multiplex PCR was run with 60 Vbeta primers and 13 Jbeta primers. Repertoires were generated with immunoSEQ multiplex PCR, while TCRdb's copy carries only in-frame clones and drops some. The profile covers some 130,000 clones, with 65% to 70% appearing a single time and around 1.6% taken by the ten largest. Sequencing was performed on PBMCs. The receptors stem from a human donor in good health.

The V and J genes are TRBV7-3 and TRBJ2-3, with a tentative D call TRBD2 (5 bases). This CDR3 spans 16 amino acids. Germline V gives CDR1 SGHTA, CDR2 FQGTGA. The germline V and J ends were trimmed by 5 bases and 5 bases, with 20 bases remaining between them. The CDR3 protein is CASSSRKAPGRDTQYF. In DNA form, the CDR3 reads TGTGCCAGCAGCAGCCGAAAGGCTCCGGGGAGAGATACGCAGTATTTT.

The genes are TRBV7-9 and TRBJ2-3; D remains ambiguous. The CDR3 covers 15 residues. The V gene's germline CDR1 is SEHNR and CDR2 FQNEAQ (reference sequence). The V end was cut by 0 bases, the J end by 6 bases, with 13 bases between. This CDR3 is CASSLALAVGDTQYF. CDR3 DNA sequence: TGTGCCAGCAGCTTAGCGCTCGCGGTTGGGGATACGCAGTATTTT. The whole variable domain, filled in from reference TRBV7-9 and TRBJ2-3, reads DTGVSQNPRHKITKRGQNVTFRCDPISEHNRLYWYRQTLGQGPEFLTYFQNEAQLEKSRLLSDRFSAERPKGSFSTLEIQRTEQGDSAMYLCASSLALAVGDTQYFGPGTRLTVL.

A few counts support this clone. The CDR3 region is CASSMGRAGREKLFF. In DNA, the CDR3 is TGTGCCAGCAGCATGGGTCGGGCGGGACGAGAAAAACTGTTTTTT. V is TRBV7-9 and J is TRBJ1-4, with a possible D match to TRBD1 (5 bases). Germline V gene sequence: CDR1 SEHNR, CDR2 FQNEAQ (reference sequence). The CDR3 consists of 15 residues. Between the trimmed V and J ends, which lost 5 bases and 8 bases, there was a span of 18 bases. The full variable domain, its missing parts supplied by reference TRBV7-9 and TRBJ1-4, is DTGVSQNPRHKITKRGQNVTFRCDPISEHNRLYWYRQTLGQGPEFLTYFQNEAQLEKSRLLSDRFSAERPKGSFSTLEIQRTEQGDSAMYLCASSMGRAGREKLFFGSGTQLSVL.

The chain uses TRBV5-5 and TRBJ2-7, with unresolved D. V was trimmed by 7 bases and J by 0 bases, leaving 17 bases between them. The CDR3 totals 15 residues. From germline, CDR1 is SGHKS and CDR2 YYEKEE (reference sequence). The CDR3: CASYRWPLHSYEQYF. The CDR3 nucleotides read TGTGCCAGCTATCGATGGCCGTTGCACTCCTACGAGCAGTACTTC.

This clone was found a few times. The CDR3 nucleotides read TGCGCCAGCAGCCAAGGTAACAGGGGGCCGTACTACGAGCAGTACTTC. Protein: CASSQGNRGPYYEQYF. The V call is TRBV4-1, the J call TRBJ2-7; 9 bases align to TRBD1. From germline, CDR1 is MGHRA and CDR2 YSYEKL. The V gene end was trimmed by 1 base and the J gene end by 3 bases; junction bases not matched to a gene: 7. The CDR3 is made up of 16 amino acids.

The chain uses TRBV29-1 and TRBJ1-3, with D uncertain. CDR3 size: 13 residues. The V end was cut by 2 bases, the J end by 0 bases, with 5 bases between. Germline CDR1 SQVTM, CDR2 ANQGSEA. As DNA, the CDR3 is TGCAGCGTTGAACTCTACTCTGGAAACACCATATATTTT. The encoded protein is CSVELYSGNTIYF. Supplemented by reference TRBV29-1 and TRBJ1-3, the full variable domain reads SAVISQKPSRDICQRGTSLTIQCQVDSQVTMMFWYRQQPGQSLTLIATANQGSEATYESGFVIDKFPISRPNLTFSTLTVSNMSPEDSSIYLCSVELYSGNTIYFGEGSWLTVV.

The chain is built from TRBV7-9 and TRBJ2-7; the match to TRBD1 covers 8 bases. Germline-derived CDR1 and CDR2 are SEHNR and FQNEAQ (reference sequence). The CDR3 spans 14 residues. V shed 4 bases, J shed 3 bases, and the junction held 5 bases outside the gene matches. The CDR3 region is CASSSTGGGYEQYF. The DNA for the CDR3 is TGTGCCAGCAGCTCTACAGGGGGAGGCTACGAGCAGTACTTC.

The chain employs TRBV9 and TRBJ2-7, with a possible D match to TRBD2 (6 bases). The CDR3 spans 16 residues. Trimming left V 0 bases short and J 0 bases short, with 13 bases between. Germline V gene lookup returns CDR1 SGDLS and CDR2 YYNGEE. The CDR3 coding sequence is TGTGCCAGCAGCGTAGGACCTAGCGCCAGCTCCTACGAGCAGTACTTC. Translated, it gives CASSVGPSASSYEQYF.

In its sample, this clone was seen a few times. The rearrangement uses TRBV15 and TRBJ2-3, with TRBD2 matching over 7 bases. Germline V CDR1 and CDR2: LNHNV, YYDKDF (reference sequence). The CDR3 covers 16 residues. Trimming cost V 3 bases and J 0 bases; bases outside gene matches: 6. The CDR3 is CATSSLSGDSTDTQYF. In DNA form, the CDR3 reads TGTGCCACCAGCAGTCTCAGCGGGGATAGCACAGATACGCAGTATTTT.

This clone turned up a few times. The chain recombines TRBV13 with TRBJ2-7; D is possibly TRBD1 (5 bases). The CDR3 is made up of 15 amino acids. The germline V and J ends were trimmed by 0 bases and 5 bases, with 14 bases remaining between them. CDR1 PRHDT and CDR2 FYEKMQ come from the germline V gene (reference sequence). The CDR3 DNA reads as TGTGCCAGCAGCTTAGGTGGGCCTAGGGGAAACGAGCAGTACTTC. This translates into CASSLGGPRGNEQYF.

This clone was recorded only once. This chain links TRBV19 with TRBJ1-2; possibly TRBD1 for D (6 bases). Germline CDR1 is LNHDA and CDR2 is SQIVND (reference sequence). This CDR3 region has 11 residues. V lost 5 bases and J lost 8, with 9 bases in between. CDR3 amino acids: CASSRDIGYTF. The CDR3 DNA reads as TGTGCCAGTAGTCGGGACATCGGCTACACCTTC.

The chain's CDR3 is CASSYSGQYNEQFF. The CDR3 DNA follows: TGTGCCAGCAGTTATAGCGGGCAATACAATGAGCAGTTCTTC. The chain carries TRBV27 and TRBJ2-1; the match to TRBD2 covers 7 bases. Germline loops: CDR1 MNHEY, CDR2 SMNVEV (reference sequence). This CDR3 spans 14 amino acids. Trimming at V came to 4 bases and at J to 4 bases, leaving 4 bases not matched to a gene.

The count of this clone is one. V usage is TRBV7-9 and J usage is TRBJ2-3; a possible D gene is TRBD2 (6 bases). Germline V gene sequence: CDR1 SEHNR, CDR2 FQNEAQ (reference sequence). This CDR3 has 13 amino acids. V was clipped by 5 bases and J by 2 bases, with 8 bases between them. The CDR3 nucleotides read TGTGCCAGCAGCCGCGGGGCCACAGATACGCAGTATTTT. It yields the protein CASSRGATDTQYF.

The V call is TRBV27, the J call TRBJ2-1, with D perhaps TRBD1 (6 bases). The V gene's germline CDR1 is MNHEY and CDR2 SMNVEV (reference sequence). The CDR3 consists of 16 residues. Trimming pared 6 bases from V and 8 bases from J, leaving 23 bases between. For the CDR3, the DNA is TGTGCCAGCAGCCACCCGACCATACAGGGTCGGGATGAGCAGTTCTTC. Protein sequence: CASSHPTIQGRDEQFF.

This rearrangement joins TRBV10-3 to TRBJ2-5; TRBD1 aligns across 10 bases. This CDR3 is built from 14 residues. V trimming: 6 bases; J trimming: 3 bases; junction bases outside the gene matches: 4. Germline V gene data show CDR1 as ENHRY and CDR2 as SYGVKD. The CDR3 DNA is TGTGCCATCAGAGGGGACAGGGGCGAAGAGACCCAGTACTTC. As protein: CAIRGDRGEETQYF.

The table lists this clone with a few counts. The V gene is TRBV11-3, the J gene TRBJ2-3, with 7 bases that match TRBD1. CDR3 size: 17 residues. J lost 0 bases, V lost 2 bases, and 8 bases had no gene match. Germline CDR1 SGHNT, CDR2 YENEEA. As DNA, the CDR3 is TGTGCCAGCAGCTTAATGGGAGAGGGGGCTAGCACAGATACGCAGTATTTT. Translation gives CASSLMGEGASTDTQYF. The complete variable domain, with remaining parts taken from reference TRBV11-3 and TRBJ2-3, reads EAGVVQSPRYKIIEKKQPVAFWCNPISGHNTLYWYLQNLGQGPELLIRYENEEAVDDSQLPKDRFSAERLKGVDSTLKIQPAELGDSAVYLCASSLMGEGASTDTQYFGPGTRLTVL.